The T cell receptor beta chain under discussion was sequenced for a study of blood T cell repertoires in COVID-19. Study context: From T cells, B-cell-depleted T cells, or PBMCs came the material, which was cDNA or gDNA.

On this clone: This sample also contains other DNA sequences that code for the same CDR3.

Per the study methods: Reference gene primer amplification yielded estimated nucleated cell counts. Only in-frame clones appear in the TCRdb table, and some are missing; sequencing was by immunoSEQ multiplex PCR. For V, J and clone size, that table is used; D and trimming come from the DNA. The sample has 360,000 or so clones, 85% to 90% seen once. Germline values: CDR1 KGHSH, CDR2 LQKENI. This CDR3 is 13 amino acids long. Trimming removed 3 bases from V and 7 bases from J; junction bases left unmatched: 2. The receptor's source is a man aged 18 to 29 with active or convalescent COVID-19. Source material: peripheral blood. The chain is built from TRBV18 and TRBJ1-4; 7 bases are a match to TRBD1. CDR3 DNA sequence: TGTGCCAGCTCACCCCAGGGGGGTGAAAAACTGTTTTTT. Encoded protein: CASSPQGGEKLFF.